This T cell receptor (beta chain) was captured by sequencing in a study of cytomegalovirus exposure and HLA in healthy donors. General study results and limits: Serostatus for CMV was the only available immune exposure information. Later analysis revealed greater clonal expansion in HLA-associated TCR beta chains than in equally common others.

On this clone itself: Its specificity is unknown.

PCR amplification relied on 60 Vbeta primers (plus 13 Jbeta primers). Generated by immunoSEQ multiplex PCR, the TCRdb table keeps only in-frame clones and is missing some. This sample carries just under 80,000 clones, approximately 78% of them seen once, and the ten largest clones take 4% to 5.5%. This CDR3 comprises 15 residues. V shed 5 bases, J shed 9 bases, and the junction held 7 bases outside the gene matches. Germline-derived CDR1 and CDR2 are PRHDT and FYEKMQ (reference sequence). The J gene is TRBJ2-1, the V gene TRBV13; TRBD2 agrees at 13 bases. This receptor was obtained from a man between 40 and 49 years old in good health and CMV-seronegative. Sample: PBMCs. CDR3 sequence: CASSTWTSGRGEQFF. The CDR3 DNA sequence: TGTGCCAGCAGCACCTGGACTAGCGGGAGAGGTGAGCAGTTCTTC. The whole variable domain, remainder taken from reference TRBV13 and TRBJ2-1, is AAGVIQSPRHLIKEKRETATLKCYPIPRHDTVYWYQQGPGQDPQFLISFYEKMQSDKGSIPDRFSAQQFSDYHSELNMSSLELGDSALYFCASSTWTSGRGEQFFGPGTRLTVL.